This T cell receptor (beta chain) was captured in a study of regulatory T cells in long-lasting Graves disease. Study-wide background: Graves' patients who were just diagnosed had used antithyroid drugs for under 3 months. Study-level points and caveats: Sample size, which was small, may have reduced accuracy. The persistent group shared around 2,700 public clonotypes, more than the 966 shared by new patients.

Construction of TCR beta libraries relied on iRepertoire HTBI primers and on Arm-PCR targeting CDR3 regions. Each CDR3 protein gets one entry after TCRdb re-called the multiplex PCR reads with MiXCR. The data contain roughly 500,000 distinct CDR3 sequences, 13% of them singletons. V dropped 7 bases and J dropped 2; count of bases not matched to a gene: 11. CDR3 length: 15 residues. The germline V gene has CDR1 MNHNS and CDR2 SASEGT. This clonotype was detected ten times or more. No antigen is known for it. This sample's time point: newly diagnosed GD, antithyroid drugs for less than 3 months. From PBMCs, RNA was extracted and then used to make the TCR library. In this cohort, patients came from an endocrinology department located in Xi'an, China. The same data also contributed to another study, on T cells in Graves' hyperthyroidism and ophthalmopathy.

The chain carries TRBV6-1 and TRBJ2-7; 7 nucleotides line up with TRBD1. The sequencing used peripheral blood mononuclear cells (PBMCs), collected at new diagnosis, from a patient treated with antithyroid drugs. This receptor was taken from a man younger than 40 with Graves disease. The CDR3 sequence is CASNPRQGFPYEQYF. The CDR3 nucleotides read TGTGCCAGCAACCCCAGACAGGGATTCCCCTACGAGCAGTACTTC.